This T cell receptor beta chain appears in the sequencing data of a study of blood T cell repertoires in COVID-19. About the research overall: COVID-19 samples, acute and convalescent, were from the United States, Italy and Spain. PBMCs, B-cell-depleted T cells, or T cells provided the cDNA or gDNA that made up the material.

Germline V gives CDR1 SGHVS, CDR2 FNYEAQ. This CDR3 spans 16 amino acids. V lost 6 bases, J lost 0 bases, and 15 bases lay in between. In the authors' workflow: Amplification with reference gene primers provided the estimates of nucleated cell counts. Using immunoSEQ multiplex PCR, the repertoire was profiled, and TCRdb retains in-frame clones only, with some absent. V and J calls and clone size are those listed in that table; D and trimming were worked out from the DNA. The table shows about 200,000 clones, with around nine tenths occurring only once. The V and J genes are TRBV7-6 and TRBJ2-1; D is perhaps TRBD2 (6 bases). The material sequenced was peripheral blood. The receptor comes from a man in his sixties with active or convalescent COVID-19. For the CDR3, the DNA is TGTGCCAGCAGTCCCGGGACTTCCGTCTCCTACAATGAGCAGTTCTTC. Amino acids: CASSPGTSVSYNEQFF.